Detailed here is one T cell receptor (beta chain). The data stem from a study of blood T cell repertoires in COVID-19. Turning to the study itself: The study drew acute and convalescent COVID-19 samples from the United States, Italy and Spain. Sources were T cells, B-cell-depleted T cells, or PBMCs; the material itself was cDNA or gDNA.

The CDR3 has 19 amino acids. CDR1 and CDR2 from the germline V gene are SGHTA and FQGNSA. V was clipped by 1 base and J by 6 bases; unmatched bases: 17. Per the original methods: The authors estimated nucleated cell counts from reference gene primer amplification. Data came from immunoSEQ multiplex PCR; TCRdb stores just in-frame clones and leaves some out. V, J and clone size are those of that table, while D and trimming were read from the DNA. Altogether tens of thousands of clones are present, approximately 82% being singletons, with the ten largest covering 5.3%. Sequences were obtained from peripheral blood. This sequence was found in a man over 45 with active COVID-19. The chain is built from TRBV7-2 and TRBJ2-2; 7 bases agree with TRBD2. Here the CDR3 reads CASSLGRGRAFPLPGELFF. CDR3 DNA sequence: TGTGCCAGCAGCTTAGGGCGGGGGAGGGCCTTTCCCCTACCCGGGGAGCTGTTTTTT.